This passage covers 24 T cell receptor beta chains from one sample sequenced in a study of blood T cell repertoires in COVID-19. Clones were read by immunoSEQ multiplex PCR, and TCRdb kept only the in-frame ones, dropping some. The sample has hundreds of thousands of clones; 85% to 90% are singletons. Sequenced: peripheral blood. Receptors were obtained from a man older than 75 with acute or convalescent COVID-19.

This clone was counted a single time. The gene calls are TRBV10-1 and TRBJ2-3, with D possibly being TRBD2 (5 bases). CDR3 length: 18 residues. CDR1 and CDR2 (germline): WNHNN, SYGVQD (reference sequence). V was clipped by 0 bases and J by 0 bases, with 16 bases between them. The CDR3 region is CASSESKGVATSTDTQYF. CDR3 in DNA: TGCGCCAGCAGTGAGTCCAAAGGAGTAGCGACTAGCACAGATACGCAGTATTTT.

The CDR3 region has the DNA TGTGCCAGCAGTCCTCCTAGCGGGAGGGCCGCCGAGCAGTACTTC. It specifies CASSPPSGRAAEQYF. The V and J genes are TRBV28 and TRBJ2-7; 12 bases agree with TRBD2. V lost 5 bases and J lost 6; bases outside the gene matches: 8. Germline lookup yields CDR1 MDHEN and CDR2 SYDVKM. CDR3 length: 15 amino acids.

The chain carries TRBV24-1 and TRBJ2-5; TRBD1 agrees at 9 bases. Germline-derived CDR1 and CDR2 are KGHDR and SFDVKD. This CDR3 contains 17 residues. The junction had 16 bases not matched to a gene; V was cut back by 3 bases and J by 9 bases. The CDR3 is CATSDSSGTGNHRAQYF. CDR3 nucleotides: TGTGCCACCAGTGATAGTTCCGGGACAGGGAACCACAGGGCCCAGTACTTC.

The DNA of the CDR3 is TGTGCCTACCGACTAGCGGGGAACTCCTACGAGCAGTACTTC. Its protein product is CAYRLAGNSYEQYF. This chain connects TRBV30 to TRBJ2-7; 11 bases are shared with TRBD2. Germline-derived CDR1 and CDR2 are GTSNPN and SVGIG (reference sequence). This CDR3 spans 14 amino acids. The J segment lost 0 bases and the V segment lost 7 bases, leaving 5 bases of the junction unmatched.

The chain recombines TRBV19 with TRBJ2-1; 10 bases match TRBD2. The CDR3 loop spans 15 amino acids. J lost 7 bases, V lost 6 bases, and 9 bases had no gene match. Germline CDR1 is LNHDA and CDR2 is SQIVND (reference sequence). CDR3 DNA sequence: TGTGCCAGTAGCGTAAGCGGGAGGGCCTCGAATGAGCAGTTCTTC. It is translated as CASSVSGRASNEQFF.

This chain uses TRBV25-1 with TRBJ1-3; D gene unclear. V gave up 1 base and J gave up 9 bases, with 16 bases separating them. Germline assignment: CDR1 MGHDK and CDR2 SYGVNS. The CDR3 has 15 amino acids. The CDR3 bases are TGTGCCAGCAGTGAATCACGACACGGGGAGGCCACCATATATTTT. It is translated as CASSESRHGEATIYF. The variable domain in full, with the rest retrieved from reference TRBV25-1 and TRBJ1-3, is EADIYQTPRYLVIGTGKKITLECSQTMGHDKMYWYQQDPGMELHLIHYSYGVNSTEKGDLSSESTVSRIRTEHFPLTLESARPSHTSQYLCASSESRHGEATIYFGEGSWLTVV.

The rearrangement links TRBV2 to TRBJ1-1; D is possibly TRBD1 (5 bases). Germline CDR1 reads SNHLY; CDR2 reads FYNNEI. V was pared by 11 bases and J by 4 bases, with 17 bases between. This CDR3 region has 13 residues. Here the CDR3 DNA reads TGTGCCGCCCCAGGGCCAGGGATCACTGAAGCTTTCTTT. It is translated as CAAPGPGITEAFF.

The chain combines TRBV6-5 with TRBJ1-4; D possibly corresponds to TRBD1 (6 bases). The V gene lost 10 bases and the J gene lost 6 bases, with 12 bases spanning the gap. This CDR3 comprises 12 residues. CDR1 MNHEY and CDR2 SVGAGI come from the germline V gene. The CDR3 sequence is CATGGGDEKLFF. DNA for the CDR3: TGTGCCACTGGCGGGGGCGATGAAAAACTGTTTTTT.

The V call is TRBV18, the J call TRBJ2-3; tentative D call: TRBD1 (6 bases). Germline V gene sequence: CDR1 KGHSH, CDR2 LQKENI. V was cut by 3 bases and J by 6 bases, with 16 bases left in between. There are 15 residues in the CDR3. CDR3 in DNA: TGTGCCAGCTCACCCCCGGGTGGGGGCTTTGATACGCAGTATTTT. As protein: CASSPPGGGFDTQYF.

V gene TRBV12-5 combines with J gene TRBJ2-3; D is possibly TRBD2 (6 bases). Trimming pared 5 bases from V and 2 bases from J, leaving 26 bases between. Germline CDR1 and CDR2: LGHNT and FRNRAP. The CDR3 extends over 19 amino acids. DNA for the CDR3: TGTGCTAGTGGTGCTTCAATTTCTCGGGGGACCGCATTCACAGATACGCAGTATTTT. It is translated as CASGASISRGTAFTDTQYF.

This sequence joins TRBV11-3 and TRBJ1-1, with D perhaps matching TRBD1 (6 bases). CDR1 SGHNT and CDR2 YENEEA come from the germline V gene. This CDR3 has 15 amino acids. Between the trimmed V and J ends, which lost 1 base and 3 bases, there was a span of 12 bases. CDR3 in amino acids: CASSLVRGSYTEAFF. The CDR3 bases are TGTGCCAGCAGCTTAGTCAGGGGATCCTACACTGAAGCTTTCTTT.

The genes are TRBV5-4 and TRBJ2-1; D possibly corresponds to TRBD2 (5 bases). V was clipped by 4 bases and J by 2 bases, with 13 bases between them. This CDR3 contains 15 residues. Germline assignment: CDR1 SGHNT and CDR2 YYREEE (reference sequence). The CDR3 sequence is CASSLGIGAYNEQFF. The CDR3 DNA is TGTGCCAGCAGCCTCGGGATCGGGGCCTACAATGAGCAGTTCTTC.

The chain uses TRBV18 and TRBJ2-3, with 7 bases lining up with TRBD2. Per the germline V gene, CDR1 is KGHSH and CDR2 is LQKENI. CDR3 length: 13 amino acids. With V trimmed by 10 bases and J by 3 bases, 7 bases remained unmatched. DNA for the CDR3: TGTGCCACCTCGTTGCGGGAGACAGATACGCAGTATTTT. As protein: CATSLRETDTQYF.

The sample holds a few counts of this clone. CDR3 protein: CASSLRTGGIAKNIQYF. The CDR3 DNA reads TGTGCCAGCAGCTTAAGGACAGGGGGCATAGCCAAAAACATTCAGTACTTC. This chain joins TRBV7-2 and TRBJ2-4; 11 bases are shared with TRBD1. The CDR3 is 17 amino acids. CDR1 is SGHTA, CDR2 FQGNSA, per germline. J was trimmed by 0 bases and V by 2 bases; bases with no gene match: 3.

This chain uses TRBV7-6 with TRBJ2-3; 10 bases fit TRBD2. The CDR3 runs 16 residues. V gave up 2 bases and J gave up 2 bases; unmatched junction bases: 4. Germline V gives CDR1 SGHVS, CDR2 FNYEAQ. For the CDR3, the DNA is TGTGCCAGCAGCTTAAGGCTAGCGGGAGCCACAGATACGCAGTATTTT. Its protein is CASSLRLAGATDTQYF.

The J gene is TRBJ2-2, the V gene TRBV7-3, with no clear D. The length of the CDR3 is 16 residues. The V end lost 0 bases, the J end lost 6 bases, and 14 bases lay between the germline ends. The germline gives CDR1 SGHTA, CDR2 FQGTGA. The CDR3 region has the DNA TGTGCCAGCAGCTTAACTGGCCCCTTTGAGGCCGGGGAGCTGTTTTTT. Amino acid sequence: CASSLTGPFEAGELFF. Together with reference TRBV7-3 and TRBJ2-2, the CDR3 gives the full variable domain: GAGVSQTPSNKVTEKGKYVELRCDPISGHTALYWYRQSLGQGPEFLIYFQGTGAADDSGLPNDRFFAVRPEGSVSTLKIQRTERGDSAVYLCASSLTGPFEAGELFFGEGSRLTVL.

The chain links TRBV6-5 to TRBJ2-2; D uncertain. This CDR3 contains 14 residues. Germline V gene lookup returns CDR1 MNHEY and CDR2 SVGAGI. Trimming took 0 bases from V and 6 from J, leaving 8 bases between them. The CDR3 sequence is CASSYSRLAGELFF. CDR3 DNA: TGTGCCAGCAGTTACTCGAGGCTAGCCGGGGAGCTGTTTTTT.

This clone has only a few counts. The chain joins TRBV6-5 to TRBJ1-3, with a weak D call TRBD1 (5 bases). Germline V gene sequence: CDR1 MNHEY, CDR2 SVGAGI. There are 14 residues in the CDR3. V lost 6 bases to trimming and J lost 4 bases, with 13 bases between them. CDR3 amino acids: CASSIGGTGNTIYF. The CDR3 DNA reads TGTGCCAGCAGCATCGGAGGGACGGGAAACACCATATATTTT.

This sequence joins TRBV5-4 and TRBJ1-2; 9 positions match TRBD1. The ends lost 3 bases at V and 8 bases at J; junction bases unmatched: 5. Looked up from germline, CDR1 is SGHNT and CDR2 is YYREEE (reference sequence). The CDR3 consists of 13 residues. This CDR3 reads CASSSDRGYGYTF. The CDR3 coding sequence is TGTGCCAGCAGCTCGGACAGGGGATACGGCTACACCTTC.

The chain is built from TRBV6-4 and TRBJ2-3; tentatively, D is TRBD1 (6 bases). V lost 3 bases to trimming and J lost 6 bases, with 10 bases between them. This CDR3 spans 13 amino acids. Germline CDR1 and CDR2: MRHNA and SNTAGT. CDR3 DNA: TGTGCCAGCAGTGATCAGGGGTCCGATACGCAGTATTTT. Translating gives CASSDQGSDTQYF.

The CDR3 loop reads CASSPGGSGNTIYF. In nucleotides, the CDR3 is TGTGCCAGCAGCCCCGGGGGCTCTGGAAACACCATATATTTT. This chain links TRBV7-2 with TRBJ1-3, with a possible D match to TRBD1 (5 bases). Germline loops: CDR1 SGHTA, CDR2 FQGNSA. V was pared by 5 bases and J by 0 bases, with 8 bases between. The CDR3 covers 14 residues.

The chain has TRBV19 and TRBJ1-5, with 7 bases matching TRBD1. The CDR3 extends over 15 amino acids. In germline, CDR1 is LNHDA, CDR2 SQIVND (reference sequence). V dropped 6 bases and J dropped 3; count of bases not matched to a gene: 8. The CDR3 reads CASRPKQGYNQPQHF. In DNA, the CDR3 is TGTGCCAGTAGACCCAAACAGGGGTACAATCAGCCCCAGCATTTT.

V gene TRBV27 combines with J gene TRBJ1-5, with unresolved D. Germline V CDR1 and CDR2: MNHEY, SMNVEV (reference sequence). The CDR3 extends over 13 amino acids. Trimming took 3 bases from V and 4 from J, leaving 7 bases between them. CDR3 DNA: TGTGCCAGCAGTTTGAGCGGTAATCAGCCCCAGCATTTT. Protein sequence: CASSLSGNQPQHF.

The chain links TRBV28 to TRBJ2-3; 11 bases match TRBD2. The CDR3 extends over 19 amino acids. Germline V lookup: CDR1 MDHEN, CDR2 SYDVKM. V gave up 4 bases and J gave up 0 bases; unmatched junction bases: 12. CDR3 protein: CASSSRRAGTSGSTDTQYF. DNA of the CDR3: TGTGCCAGCAGTTCCCGCCGAGCCGGGACTAGCGGTAGCACAGATACGCAGTATTTT.